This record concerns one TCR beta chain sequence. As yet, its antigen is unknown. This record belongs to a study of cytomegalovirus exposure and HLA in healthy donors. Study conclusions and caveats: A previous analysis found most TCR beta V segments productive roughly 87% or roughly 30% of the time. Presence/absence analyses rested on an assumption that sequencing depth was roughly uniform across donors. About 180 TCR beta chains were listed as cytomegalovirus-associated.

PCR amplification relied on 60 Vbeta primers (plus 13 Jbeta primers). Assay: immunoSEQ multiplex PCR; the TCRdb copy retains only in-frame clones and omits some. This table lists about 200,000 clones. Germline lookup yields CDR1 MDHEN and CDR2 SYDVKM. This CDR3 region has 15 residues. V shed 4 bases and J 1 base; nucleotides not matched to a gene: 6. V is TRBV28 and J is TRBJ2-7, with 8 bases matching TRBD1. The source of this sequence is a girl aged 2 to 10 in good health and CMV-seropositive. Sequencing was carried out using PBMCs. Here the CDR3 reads CASSSGQGVSYEQYF. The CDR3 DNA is TGTGCCAGCAGTTCCGGACAGGGTGTGTCCTACGAGCAGTACTTC.